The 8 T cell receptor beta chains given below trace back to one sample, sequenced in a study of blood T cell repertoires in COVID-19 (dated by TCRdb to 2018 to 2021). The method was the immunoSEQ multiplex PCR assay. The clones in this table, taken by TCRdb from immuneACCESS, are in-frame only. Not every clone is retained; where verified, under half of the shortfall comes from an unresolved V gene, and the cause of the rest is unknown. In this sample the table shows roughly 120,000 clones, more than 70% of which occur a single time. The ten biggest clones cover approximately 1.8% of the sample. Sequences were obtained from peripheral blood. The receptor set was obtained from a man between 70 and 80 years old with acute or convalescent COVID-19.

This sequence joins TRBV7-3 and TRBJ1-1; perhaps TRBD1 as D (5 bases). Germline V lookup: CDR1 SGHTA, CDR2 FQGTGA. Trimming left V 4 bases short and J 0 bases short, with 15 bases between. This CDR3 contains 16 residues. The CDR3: CASSSLGGTVNTEAFF. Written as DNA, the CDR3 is TGTGCCAGCAGCTCCCTGGGAGGGACGGTGAACACTGAAGCTTTCTTT.

The CDR3 is CATSDPGRAEAFF. The CDR3, as DNA: TGTGCCACCAGTGACCCCGGTCGGGCTGAAGCTTTCTTT. This sequence joins TRBV24-1 and TRBJ1-1; D is unresolved. Germline V lookup: CDR1 KGHDR, CDR2 SFDVKD. V was shortened by 4 bases and J by 6 bases, with 11 bases between the two germline ends. This CDR3 is built from 13 residues.

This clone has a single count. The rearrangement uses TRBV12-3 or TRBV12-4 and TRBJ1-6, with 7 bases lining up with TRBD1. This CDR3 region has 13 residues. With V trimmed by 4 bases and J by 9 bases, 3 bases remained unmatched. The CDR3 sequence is CASSWDSGSPLHF. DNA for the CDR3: TGTGCCAGCAGTTGGGACAGTGGTTCACCCCTCCACTTT.

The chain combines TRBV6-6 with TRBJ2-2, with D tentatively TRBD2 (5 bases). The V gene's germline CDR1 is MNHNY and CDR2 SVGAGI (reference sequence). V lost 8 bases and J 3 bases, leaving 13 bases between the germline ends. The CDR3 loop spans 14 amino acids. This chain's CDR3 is CASWSGSYTGELFF. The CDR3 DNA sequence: TGTGCCAGCTGGTCGGGATCGTACACCGGGGAGCTGTTTTTT.

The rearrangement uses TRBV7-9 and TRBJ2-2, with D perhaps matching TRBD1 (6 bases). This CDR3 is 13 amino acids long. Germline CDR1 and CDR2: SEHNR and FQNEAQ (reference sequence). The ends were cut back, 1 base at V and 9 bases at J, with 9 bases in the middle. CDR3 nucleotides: TGTGCCAGCAGCTTAGGAGGGGGACGGGAGCTGTTTTTT. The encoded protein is CASSLGGGRELFF.

This CDR3 is CASSRWGRGTQPQHF. The DNA for the CDR3 is TGTGCCAGCAGCAGATGGGGCCGGGGGACTCAGCCCCAGCATTTT. The chain recombines TRBV5-8 with TRBJ1-5; maybe TRBD1 (5 bases). The CDR3 totals 15 residues. V lost 4 bases, J lost 6 bases, and 17 bases lay in between. The germline gives CDR1 SGHTS, CDR2 YDEGEE.

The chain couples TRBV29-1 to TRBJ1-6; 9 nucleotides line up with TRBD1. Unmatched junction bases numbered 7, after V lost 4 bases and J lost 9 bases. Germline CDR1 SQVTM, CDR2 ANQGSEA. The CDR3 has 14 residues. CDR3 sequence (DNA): TGCAGCGTTGGCCAGGACAGGGGAATTTCACCCCTCCACTTT. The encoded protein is CSVGQDRGISPLHF.

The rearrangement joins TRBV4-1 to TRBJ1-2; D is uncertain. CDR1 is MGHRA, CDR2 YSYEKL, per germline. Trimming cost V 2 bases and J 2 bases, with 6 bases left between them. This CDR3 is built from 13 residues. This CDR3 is CASSQTRNYGYTF. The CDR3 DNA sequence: TGCGCCAGCAGCCAAACGCGGAACTATGGCTACACCTTC.